This paragraph reports one T cell receptor beta chain. Its antigen is as yet unknown. The sample comes from a study of OX40 agonist ivuxolimab in advanced cancers. At the level of the study: Patients were given ivuxolimab, an antibody that agonizes OX40 (CD134). The mean age was roughly 60 years, ranging from about 23 to 79, with 80% to 85% of participants male.

Only in-frame clones appear in the TCRdb table, and some are missing; sequencing was by immunoSEQ multiplex PCR. The sample lists under 75,000 clones, 92% occurring once. Patients with autoimmune history or systemic immunosuppression were excluded. Study results and caveats: Which antigen the expanded peripheral T cells recognized is unknown.

V shed 6 bases, J shed 1 base, and the junction held 8 bases outside the gene matches. The CDR3 extends over 17 amino acids. Germline lookup yields CDR1 ENHRY and CDR2 SYGVKD. The receptor's source is an adult with an advanced solid tumor such as melanoma, head and neck, liver or kidney cancer. The V gene is TRBV10-3, the J gene TRBJ2-3; 12 nucleotides agree with TRBD2. The source material was CD4+ or CD8+ T cells sorted from blood, sampled in a trial of the OX40 agonist ivuxolimab. DNA for the CDR3: TGTGCCATCAGACCCGGACTAGCGGGGACGGGCACAGATACGCAGTATTTT. As protein: CAIRPGLAGTGTDTQYF.